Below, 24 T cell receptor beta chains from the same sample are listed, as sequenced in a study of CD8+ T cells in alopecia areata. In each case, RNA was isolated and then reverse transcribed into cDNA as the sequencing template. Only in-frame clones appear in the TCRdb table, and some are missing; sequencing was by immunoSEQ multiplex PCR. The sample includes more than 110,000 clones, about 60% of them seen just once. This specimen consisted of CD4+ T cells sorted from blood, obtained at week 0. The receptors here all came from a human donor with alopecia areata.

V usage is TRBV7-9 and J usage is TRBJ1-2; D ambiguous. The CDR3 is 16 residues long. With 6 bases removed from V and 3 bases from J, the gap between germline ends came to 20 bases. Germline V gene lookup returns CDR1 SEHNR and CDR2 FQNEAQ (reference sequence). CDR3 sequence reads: CASRTRGAVGDYGYTF. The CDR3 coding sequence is TGTGCCAGCAGGACTCGGGGTGCCGTAGGAGACTATGGCTACACCTTC.

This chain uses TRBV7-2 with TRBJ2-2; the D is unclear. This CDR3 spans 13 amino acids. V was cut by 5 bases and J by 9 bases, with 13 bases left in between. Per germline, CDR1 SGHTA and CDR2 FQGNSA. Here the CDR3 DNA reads TGTGCCAGCAGCCAAGGGCCCCCCCGGGAGCTGTTTTTT. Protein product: CASSQGPPRELFF.

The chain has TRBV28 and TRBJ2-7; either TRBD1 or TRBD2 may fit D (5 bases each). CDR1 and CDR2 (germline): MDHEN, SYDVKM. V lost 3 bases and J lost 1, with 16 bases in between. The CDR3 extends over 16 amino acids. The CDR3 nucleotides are TGTGCCAGCAGTTTCGGGGCCCCCTACGTATCCTACGAGCAGTACTTC. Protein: CASSFGAPYVSYEQYF.

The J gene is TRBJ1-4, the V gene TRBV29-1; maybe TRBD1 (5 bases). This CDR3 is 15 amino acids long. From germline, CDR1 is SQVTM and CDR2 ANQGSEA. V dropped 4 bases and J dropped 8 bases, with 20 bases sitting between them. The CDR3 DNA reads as TGCAGCGTTGGGCGGACGGGAACGTCAGGGGAAAAACTGTTTTTT. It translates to CSVGRTGTSGEKLFF.

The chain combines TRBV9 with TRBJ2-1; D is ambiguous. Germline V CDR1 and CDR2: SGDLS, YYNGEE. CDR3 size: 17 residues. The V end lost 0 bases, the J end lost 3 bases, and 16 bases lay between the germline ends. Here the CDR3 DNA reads TGTGCCAGCAGCGTAGGGCCAAGTGAAGCGATCTACAATGAGCAGTTCTTC. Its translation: CASSVGPSEAIYNEQFF.

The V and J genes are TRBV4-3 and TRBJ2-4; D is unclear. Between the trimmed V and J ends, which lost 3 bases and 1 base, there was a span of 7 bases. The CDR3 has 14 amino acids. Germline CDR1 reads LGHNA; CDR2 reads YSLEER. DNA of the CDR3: TGCGCCAGCAGCCAGACTGGGGCCAAAAACATTCAGTACTTC. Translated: CASSQTGAKNIQYF.

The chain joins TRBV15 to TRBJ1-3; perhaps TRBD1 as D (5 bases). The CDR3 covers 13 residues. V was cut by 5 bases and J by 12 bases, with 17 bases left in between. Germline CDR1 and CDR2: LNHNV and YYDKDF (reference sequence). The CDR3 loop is CATSPVGLDNIYF. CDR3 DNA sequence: TGTGCCACCAGCCCGGTGGGCTTGGACAACATATATTTT.

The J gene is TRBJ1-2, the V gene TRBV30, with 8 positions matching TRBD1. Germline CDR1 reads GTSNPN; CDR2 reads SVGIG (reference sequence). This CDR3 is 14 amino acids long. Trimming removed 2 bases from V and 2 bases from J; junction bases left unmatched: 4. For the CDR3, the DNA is TGTGCCTGGAGTATTGGACAGGGAAACTATGGCTACACCTTC. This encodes CAWSIGQGNYGYTF.

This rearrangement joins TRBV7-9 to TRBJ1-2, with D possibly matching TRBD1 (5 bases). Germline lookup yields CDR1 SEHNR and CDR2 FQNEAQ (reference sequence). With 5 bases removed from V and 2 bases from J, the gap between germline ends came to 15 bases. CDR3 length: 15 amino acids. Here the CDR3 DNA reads TGTGCCAGCAGCCCCGAGGGGAAGGGGAACTATGGCTACACCTTC. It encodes CASSPEGKGNYGYTF.

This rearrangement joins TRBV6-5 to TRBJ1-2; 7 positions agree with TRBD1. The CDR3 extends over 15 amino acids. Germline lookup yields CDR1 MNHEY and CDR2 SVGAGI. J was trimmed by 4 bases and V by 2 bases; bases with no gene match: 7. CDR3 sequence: CASSYRDREGYGYTF. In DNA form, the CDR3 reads TGTGCCAGCAGTTACAGAGACAGGGAGGGCTATGGCTACACCTTC.

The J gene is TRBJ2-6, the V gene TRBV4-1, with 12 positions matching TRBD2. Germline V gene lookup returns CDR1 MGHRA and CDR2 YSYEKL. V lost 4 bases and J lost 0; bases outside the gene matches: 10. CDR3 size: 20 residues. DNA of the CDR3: TGCGCCAGCAGCCGGATAATTAGACTAGCGGGGGACTCTGGGGCCAACGTCCTGACTTTC. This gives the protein CASSRIIRLAGDSGANVLTF.

As DNA, the CDR3 is TGCAGCGTTGGGTGGGGGAGTTCGAACACCGGGGAGCTGTTTTTT. Translating gives CSVGWGSSNTGELFF. The chain has TRBV29-1 and TRBJ2-2; D may correspond to TRBD1 or TRBD2 (5 bases each). The V gene lost 4 bases and the J gene lost 0 bases, with 12 bases spanning the gap. Germline CDR1 and CDR2: SQVTM and ANQGSEA. The CDR3 contains 15 residues.

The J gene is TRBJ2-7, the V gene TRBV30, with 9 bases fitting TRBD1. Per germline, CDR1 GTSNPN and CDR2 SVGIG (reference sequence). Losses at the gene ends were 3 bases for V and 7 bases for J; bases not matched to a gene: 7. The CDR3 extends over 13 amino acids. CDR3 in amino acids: CAWRRTGGYEQYF. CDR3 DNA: TGTGCCTGGAGAAGAACAGGGGGCTATGAGCAGTACTTC.

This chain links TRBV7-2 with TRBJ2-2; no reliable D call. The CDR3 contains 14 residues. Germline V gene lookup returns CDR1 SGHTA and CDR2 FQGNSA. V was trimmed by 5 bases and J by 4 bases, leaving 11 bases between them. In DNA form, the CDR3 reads TGTGCCAGCAGCCCGAGGCTCGGCACCGGGGAGCTGTTTTTT. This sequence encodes CASSPRLGTGELFF. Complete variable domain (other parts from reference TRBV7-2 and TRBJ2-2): GAGVSQSPSNKVTEKGKDVELRCDPISGHTALYWYRQSLGQGLEFLIYFQGNSAPDKSGLPSDRFSAERTGGSVSTLTIQRTQQEDSAVYLCASSPRLGTGELFFGEGSRLTVL.

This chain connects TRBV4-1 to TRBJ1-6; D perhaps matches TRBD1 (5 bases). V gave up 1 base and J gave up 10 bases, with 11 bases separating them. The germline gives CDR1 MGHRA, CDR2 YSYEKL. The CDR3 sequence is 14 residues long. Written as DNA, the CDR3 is TGCGCCAGCAGCCAAGGGACATTTAACTCACCCCTCCACTTT. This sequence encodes CASSQGTFNSPLHF.

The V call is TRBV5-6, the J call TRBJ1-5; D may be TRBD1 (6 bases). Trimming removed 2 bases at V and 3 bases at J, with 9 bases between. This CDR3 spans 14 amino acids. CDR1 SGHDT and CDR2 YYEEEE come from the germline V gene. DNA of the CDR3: TGTGCCAGCAGCTTAACAGGGACCAATCAGCCCCAGCATTTT. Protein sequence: CASSLTGTNQPQHF.

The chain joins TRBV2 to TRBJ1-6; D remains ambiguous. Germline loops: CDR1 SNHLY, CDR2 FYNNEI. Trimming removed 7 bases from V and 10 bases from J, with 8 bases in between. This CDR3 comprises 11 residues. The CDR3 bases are TGTGCCAGCACGGCTAGGTCACCCCTCCACTTT. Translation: CASTARSPLHF.

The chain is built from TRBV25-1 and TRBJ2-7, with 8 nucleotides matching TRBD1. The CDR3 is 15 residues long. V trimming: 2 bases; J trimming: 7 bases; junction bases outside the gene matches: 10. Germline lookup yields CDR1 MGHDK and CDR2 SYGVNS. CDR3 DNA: TGTGCCAGCAGTGAACCGGGACAGGTATCGTCGGAGCAGTACTTC. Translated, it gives CASSEPGQVSSEQYF.

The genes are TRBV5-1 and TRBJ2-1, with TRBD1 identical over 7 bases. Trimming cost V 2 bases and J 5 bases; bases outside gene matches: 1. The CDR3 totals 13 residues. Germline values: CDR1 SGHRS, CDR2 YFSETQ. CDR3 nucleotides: TGCGCCAGCAGCTTTACAGGGGACAATGAGCAGTTCTTC. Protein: CASSFTGDNEQFF.

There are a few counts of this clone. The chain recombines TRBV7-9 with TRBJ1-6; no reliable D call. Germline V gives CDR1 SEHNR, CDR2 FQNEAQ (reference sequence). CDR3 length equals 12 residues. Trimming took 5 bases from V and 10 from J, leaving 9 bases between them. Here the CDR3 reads CASSRTWSPLHF. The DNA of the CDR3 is TGTGCCAGCAGCCGAACCTGGTCACCCCTCCACTTT.

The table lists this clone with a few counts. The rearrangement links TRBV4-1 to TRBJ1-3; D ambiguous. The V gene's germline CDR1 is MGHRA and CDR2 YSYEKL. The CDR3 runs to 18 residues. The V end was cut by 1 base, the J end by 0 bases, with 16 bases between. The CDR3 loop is CASSQGSLQLFSGNTIYF. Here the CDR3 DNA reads TGCGCCAGCAGCCAAGGGAGCCTACAACTTTTCTCTGGAAACACCATATATTTT.

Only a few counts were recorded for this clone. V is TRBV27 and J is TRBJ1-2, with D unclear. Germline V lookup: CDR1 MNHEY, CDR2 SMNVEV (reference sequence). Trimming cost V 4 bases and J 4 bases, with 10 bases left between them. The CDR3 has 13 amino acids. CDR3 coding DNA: TGTGCCAGCAGTTCCACCCCAGGCTATGGCTACACCTTC. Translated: CASSSTPGYGYTF.

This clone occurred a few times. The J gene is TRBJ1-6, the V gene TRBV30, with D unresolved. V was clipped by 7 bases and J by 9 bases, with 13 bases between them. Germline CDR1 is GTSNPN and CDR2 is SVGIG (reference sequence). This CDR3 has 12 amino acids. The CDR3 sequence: CALDPGGSPLHF. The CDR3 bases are TGTGCCTTAGACCCGGGCGGTTCACCCCTCCACTTT.

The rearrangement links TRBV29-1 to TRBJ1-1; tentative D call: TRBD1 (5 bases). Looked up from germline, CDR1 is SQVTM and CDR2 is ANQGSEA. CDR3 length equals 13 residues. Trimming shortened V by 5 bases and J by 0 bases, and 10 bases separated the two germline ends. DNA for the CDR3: TGCAGCGTTCGGGGGACCGTGAACACTGAAGCTTTCTTT. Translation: CSVRGTVNTEAFF.